This T cell receptor (beta chain) was captured by sequencing in a study of CD8 T cells in ankylosing spondylitis. TCRdb processed the 5' RACE reads anew with MiXCR; each CDR3 protein has one entry. This table has 200,000 to 300,000 distinct CDR3 sequences, roughly a quarter appearing once. The CDR3 covers 15 residues. The germline V and J ends were trimmed by 3 bases and 2 bases, with 15 bases remaining between them. Germline V CDR1 and CDR2: SGHRS, YFSETQ. The TCR comes from a male donor with ankylosing spondylitis or in good health (not recorded which). The sequenced material came from blood, either unsorted or a sorted T cell fraction (not recorded which). The chain couples TRBV5-1 to TRBJ2-7; D might be TRBD2 (6 bases). The CDR3 protein is CASSWSPGDTYEQYF. The DNA of the CDR3 is TGCGCCAGCAGCTGGTCCCCGGGAGATACCTACGAGCAGTACTTC.